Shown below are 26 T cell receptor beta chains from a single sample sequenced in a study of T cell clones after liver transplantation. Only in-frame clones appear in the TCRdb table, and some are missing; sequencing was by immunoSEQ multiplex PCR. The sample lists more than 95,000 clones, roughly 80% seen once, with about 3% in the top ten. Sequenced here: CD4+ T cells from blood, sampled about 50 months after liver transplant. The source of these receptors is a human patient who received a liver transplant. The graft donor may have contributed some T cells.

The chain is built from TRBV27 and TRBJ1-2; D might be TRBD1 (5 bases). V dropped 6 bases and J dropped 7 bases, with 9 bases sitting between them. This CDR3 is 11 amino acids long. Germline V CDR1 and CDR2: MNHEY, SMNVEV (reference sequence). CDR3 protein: CASSTGVGYTF. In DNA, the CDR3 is TGTGCCAGCAGCACGGGGGTTGGCTACACCTTC.

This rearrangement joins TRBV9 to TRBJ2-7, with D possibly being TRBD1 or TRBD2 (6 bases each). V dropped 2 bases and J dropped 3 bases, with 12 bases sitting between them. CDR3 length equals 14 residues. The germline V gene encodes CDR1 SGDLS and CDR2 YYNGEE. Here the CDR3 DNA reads TGTGCCAGCAGCGTCGCCGGGGGCCGCTACGAGCAGTACTTC. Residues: CASSVAGGRYEQYF.

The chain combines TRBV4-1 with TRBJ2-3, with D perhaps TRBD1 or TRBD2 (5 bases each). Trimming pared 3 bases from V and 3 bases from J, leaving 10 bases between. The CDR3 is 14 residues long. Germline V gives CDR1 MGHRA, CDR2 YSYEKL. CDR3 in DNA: TGCGCCAGCAGCCAGGCAGGGAGAACAGATACGCAGTATTTT. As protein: CASSQAGRTDTQYF.

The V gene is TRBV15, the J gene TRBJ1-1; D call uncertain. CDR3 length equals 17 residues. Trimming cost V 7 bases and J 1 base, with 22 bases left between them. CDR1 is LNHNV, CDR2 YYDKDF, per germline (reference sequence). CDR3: CATTPLQSRKGNTEAFF. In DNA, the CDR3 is TGTGCCACCACGCCCCTGCAGTCACGGAAGGGGAACACTGAAGCTTTCTTT. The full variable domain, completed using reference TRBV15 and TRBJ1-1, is DAMVIQNPRYQVTQFGKPVTLSCSQTLNHNVMYWYQQKSSQAPKLLFHYYDKDFNNEADTPDNFQSRRPNTSFCFLDIRSPGLGDTAMYLCATTPLQSRKGNTEAFFGQGTRLTVV.

This CDR3 is CASSIDPPNQPQHF. Written as DNA, the CDR3 is TGTGCCAGTAGTATAGACCCGCCCAATCAGCCCCAGCATTTT. The chain carries TRBV19 and TRBJ1-5, with D unclear. The germline CDR1 and CDR2 sequences are LNHDA and SQIVND (reference sequence). V lost 0 bases, J lost 3 bases, and 6 bases lay in between. The CDR3 spans 14 residues.

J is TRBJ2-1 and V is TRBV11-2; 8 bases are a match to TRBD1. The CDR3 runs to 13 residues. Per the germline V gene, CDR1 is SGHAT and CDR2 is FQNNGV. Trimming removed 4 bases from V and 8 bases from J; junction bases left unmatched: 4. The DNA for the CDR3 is TGTGCCAGCAGCTCGGGACAGGATTATGAGCAGTTCTTC. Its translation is CASSSGQDYEQFF.

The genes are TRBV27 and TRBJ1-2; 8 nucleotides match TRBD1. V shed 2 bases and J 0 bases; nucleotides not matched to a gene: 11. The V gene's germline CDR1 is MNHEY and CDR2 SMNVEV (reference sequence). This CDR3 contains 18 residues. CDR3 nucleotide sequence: TGTGCCAGCAGTTTAAAGGGGACAGGATCTAAGTCTAACTATGGCTACACCTTC. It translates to CASSLKGTGSKSNYGYTF.

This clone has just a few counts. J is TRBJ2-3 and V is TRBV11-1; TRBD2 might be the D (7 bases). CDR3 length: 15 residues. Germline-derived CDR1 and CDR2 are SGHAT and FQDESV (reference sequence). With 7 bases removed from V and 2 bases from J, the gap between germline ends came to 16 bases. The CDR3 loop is CASTGDGGFTDTQYF. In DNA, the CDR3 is TGTGCCAGCACAGGGGACGGGGGGTTCACAGATACGCAGTATTTT.

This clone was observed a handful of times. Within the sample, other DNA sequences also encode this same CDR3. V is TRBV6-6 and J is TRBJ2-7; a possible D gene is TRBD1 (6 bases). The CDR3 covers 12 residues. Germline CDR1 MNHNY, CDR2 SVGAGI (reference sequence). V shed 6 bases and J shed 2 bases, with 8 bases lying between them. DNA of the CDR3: TGTGCCAGCAGAGAGGGGGCCTACGAGCAGTACTTC. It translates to CASREGAYEQYF.

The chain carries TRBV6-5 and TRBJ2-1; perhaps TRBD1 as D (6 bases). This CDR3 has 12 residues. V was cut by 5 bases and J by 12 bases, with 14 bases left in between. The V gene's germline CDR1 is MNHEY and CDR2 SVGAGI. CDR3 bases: TGTGCCAGCAGTCCCCCACAGGGTAGGCAGTTCTTC. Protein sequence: CASSPPQGRQFF.

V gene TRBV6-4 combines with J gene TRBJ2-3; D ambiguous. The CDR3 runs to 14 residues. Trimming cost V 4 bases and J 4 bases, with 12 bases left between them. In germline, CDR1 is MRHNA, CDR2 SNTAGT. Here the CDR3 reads CASSARALADTQYF. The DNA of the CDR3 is TGTGCCAGCAGTGCCCGGGCCCTGGCAGATACGCAGTATTTT.

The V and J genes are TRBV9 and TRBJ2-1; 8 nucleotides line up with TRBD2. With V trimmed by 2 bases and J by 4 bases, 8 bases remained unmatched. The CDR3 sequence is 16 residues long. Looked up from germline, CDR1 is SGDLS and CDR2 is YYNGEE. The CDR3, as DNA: TGTGCCAGCAGCGTCAGTAGCGGGACCCTATACAATGAGCAGTTCTTC. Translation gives CASSVSSGTLYNEQFF.

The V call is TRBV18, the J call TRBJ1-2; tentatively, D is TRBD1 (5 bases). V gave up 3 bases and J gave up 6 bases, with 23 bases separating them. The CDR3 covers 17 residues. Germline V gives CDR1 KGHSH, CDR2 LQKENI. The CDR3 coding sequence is TGTGCCAGCTCACCCCAGGGCCTGGTATACGGAAGCGATGGCTACACCTTC. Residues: CASSPQGLVYGSDGYTF.

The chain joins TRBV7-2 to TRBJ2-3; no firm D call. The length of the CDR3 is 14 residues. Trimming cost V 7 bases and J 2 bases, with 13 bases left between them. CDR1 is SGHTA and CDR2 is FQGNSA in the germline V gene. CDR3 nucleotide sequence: TGTGCCAGCACCTACGGACGGATCACAGATACGCAGTATTTT. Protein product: CASTYGRITDTQYF.

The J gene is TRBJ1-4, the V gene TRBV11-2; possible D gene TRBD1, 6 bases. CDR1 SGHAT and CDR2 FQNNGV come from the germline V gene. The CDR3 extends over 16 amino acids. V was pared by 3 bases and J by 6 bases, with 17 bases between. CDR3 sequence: CASSFGGGGWYEKLFF. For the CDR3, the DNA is TGTGCCAGCAGCTTTGGCGGGGGCGGATGGTATGAAAAACTGTTTTTT.

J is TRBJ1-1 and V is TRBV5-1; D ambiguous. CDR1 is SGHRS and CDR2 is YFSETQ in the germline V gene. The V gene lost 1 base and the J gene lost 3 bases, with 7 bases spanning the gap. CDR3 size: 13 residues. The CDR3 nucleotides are TGCGCCAGCAGCTTGAGTAGGGACACTGAAGCTTTCTTT. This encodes CASSLSRDTEAFF. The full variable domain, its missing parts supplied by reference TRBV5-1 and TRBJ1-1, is KAGVTQTPRYLIKTRGQQVTLSCSPISGHRSVSWYQQTPGQGLQFLFEYFSETQRNKGNFPGRFSGRQFSNSRSEMNVSTLELGDSALYLCASSLSRDTEAFFGQGTRLTVV.

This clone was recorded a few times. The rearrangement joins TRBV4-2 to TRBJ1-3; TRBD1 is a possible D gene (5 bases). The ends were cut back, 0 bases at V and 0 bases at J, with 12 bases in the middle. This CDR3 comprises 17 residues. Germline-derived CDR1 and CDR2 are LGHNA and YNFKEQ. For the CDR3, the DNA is TGTGCCAGCAGCCAAGATCGACAGCTTCACTCTGGAAACACCATATATTTT. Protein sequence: CASSQDRQLHSGNTIYF.

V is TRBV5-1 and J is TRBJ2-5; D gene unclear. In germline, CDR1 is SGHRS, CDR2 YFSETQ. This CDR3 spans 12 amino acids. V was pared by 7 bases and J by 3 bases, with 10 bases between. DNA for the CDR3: TGCGCCAGCGCGAATGGAAAAGAGACCCAGTACTTC. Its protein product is CASANGKETQYF.

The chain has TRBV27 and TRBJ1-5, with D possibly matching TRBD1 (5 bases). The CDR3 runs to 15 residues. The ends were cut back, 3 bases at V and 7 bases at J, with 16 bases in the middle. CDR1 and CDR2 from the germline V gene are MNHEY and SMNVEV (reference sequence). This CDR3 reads CASSFSGRVGQPQHF. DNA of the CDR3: TGTGCCAGCAGTTTCTCAGGGAGAGTGGGACAGCCCCAGCATTTT.

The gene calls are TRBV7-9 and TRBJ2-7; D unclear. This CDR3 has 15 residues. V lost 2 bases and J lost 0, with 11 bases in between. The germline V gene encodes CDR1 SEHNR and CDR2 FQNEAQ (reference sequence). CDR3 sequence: CASSLNAGISYEQYF. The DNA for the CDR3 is TGTGCCAGCAGCTTAAATGCTGGGATCTCCTACGAGCAGTACTTC.

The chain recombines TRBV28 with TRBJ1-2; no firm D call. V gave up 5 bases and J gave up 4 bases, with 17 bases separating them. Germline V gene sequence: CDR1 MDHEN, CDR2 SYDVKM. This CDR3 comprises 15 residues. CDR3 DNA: TGTGCCAGCAGTGCGCCACTAGGACGGCTCTATGGCTACACCTTC. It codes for CASSAPLGRLYGYTF.

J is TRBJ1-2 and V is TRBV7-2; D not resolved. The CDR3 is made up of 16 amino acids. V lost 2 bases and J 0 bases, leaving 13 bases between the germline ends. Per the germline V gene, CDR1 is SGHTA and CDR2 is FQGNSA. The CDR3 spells CASSLNSWGTNYGYTF. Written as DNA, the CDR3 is TGTGCCAGCAGCTTAAATAGCTGGGGTACTAACTATGGCTACACCTTC.

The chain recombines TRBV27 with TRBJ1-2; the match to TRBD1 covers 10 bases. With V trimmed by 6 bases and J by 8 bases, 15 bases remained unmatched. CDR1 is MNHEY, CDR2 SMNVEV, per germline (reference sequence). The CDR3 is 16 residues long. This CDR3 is CASRYETGGAGRGYTF. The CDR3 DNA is TGTGCCAGCAGATACGAGACAGGGGGCGCGGGAAGGGGCTACACCTTC.

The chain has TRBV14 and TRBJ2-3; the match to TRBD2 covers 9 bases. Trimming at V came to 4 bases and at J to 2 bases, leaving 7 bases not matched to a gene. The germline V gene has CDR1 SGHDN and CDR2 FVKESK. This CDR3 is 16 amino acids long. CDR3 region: CASSPSSGGITDTQYF. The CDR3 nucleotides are TGTGCCAGCAGCCCTTCCAGCGGGGGGATCACAGATACGCAGTATTTT.

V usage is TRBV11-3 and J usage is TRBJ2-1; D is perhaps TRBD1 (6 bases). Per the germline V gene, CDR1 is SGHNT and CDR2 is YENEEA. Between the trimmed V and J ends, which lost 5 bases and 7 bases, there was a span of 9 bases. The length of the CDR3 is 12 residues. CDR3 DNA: TGTGCCAGCAGCCATGGACAGAATGAGCAGTTCTTC. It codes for CASSHGQNEQFF.

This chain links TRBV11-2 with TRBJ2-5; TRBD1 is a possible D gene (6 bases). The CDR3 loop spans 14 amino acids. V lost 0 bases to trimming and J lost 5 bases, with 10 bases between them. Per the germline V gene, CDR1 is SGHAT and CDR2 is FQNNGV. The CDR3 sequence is CASSLDRGGETQYF. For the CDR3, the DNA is TGTGCCAGCAGCTTAGACAGGGGTGGGGAGACCCAGTACTTC. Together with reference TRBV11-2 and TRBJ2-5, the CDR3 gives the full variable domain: EAGVAQSPRYKIIEKRQSVAFWCNPISGHATLYWYQQILGQGPKLLIQFQNNGVVDDSQLPKDRFSAERLKGVDSTLKIQPAKLEDSAVYLCASSLDRGGETQYFGPGTRLLVL.